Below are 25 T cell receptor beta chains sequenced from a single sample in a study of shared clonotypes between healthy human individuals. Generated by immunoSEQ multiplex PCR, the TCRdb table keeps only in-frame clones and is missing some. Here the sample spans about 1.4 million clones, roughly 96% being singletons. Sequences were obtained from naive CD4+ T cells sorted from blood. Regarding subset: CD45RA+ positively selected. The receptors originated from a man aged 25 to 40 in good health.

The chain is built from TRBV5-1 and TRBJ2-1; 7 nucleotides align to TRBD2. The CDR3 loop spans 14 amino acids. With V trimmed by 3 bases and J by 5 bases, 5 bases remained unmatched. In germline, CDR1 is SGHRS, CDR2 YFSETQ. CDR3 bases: TGCGCCAGCAGCTCAGGACTAGGGAACAATGAGCAGTTCTTC. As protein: CASSSGLGNNEQFF.

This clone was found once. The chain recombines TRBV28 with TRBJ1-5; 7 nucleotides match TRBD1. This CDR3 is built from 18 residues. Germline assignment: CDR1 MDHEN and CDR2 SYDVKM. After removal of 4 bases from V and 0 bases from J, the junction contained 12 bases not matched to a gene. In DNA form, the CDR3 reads TGTGCCAGCAGTTCTCCCGGGACAGCGGAAATTAGCAATCAGCCCCAGCATTTT. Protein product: CASSSPGTAEISNQPQHF.

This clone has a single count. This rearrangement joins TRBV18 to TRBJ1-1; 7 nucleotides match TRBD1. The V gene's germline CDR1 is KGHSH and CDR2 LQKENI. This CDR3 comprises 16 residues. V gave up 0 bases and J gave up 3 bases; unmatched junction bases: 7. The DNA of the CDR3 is TGTGCCAGCTCACCACCGAACCGACAGGGCGACACTGAAGCTTTCTTT. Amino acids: CASSPPNRQGDTEAFF.

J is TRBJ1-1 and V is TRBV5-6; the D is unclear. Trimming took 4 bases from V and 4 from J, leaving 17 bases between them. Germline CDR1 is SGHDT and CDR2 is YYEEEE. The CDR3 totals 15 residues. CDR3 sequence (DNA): TGTGCCAGCAGCCCGAGACACGGAGGTCTCACTGAAGCTTTCTTT. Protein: CASSPRHGGLTEAFF.

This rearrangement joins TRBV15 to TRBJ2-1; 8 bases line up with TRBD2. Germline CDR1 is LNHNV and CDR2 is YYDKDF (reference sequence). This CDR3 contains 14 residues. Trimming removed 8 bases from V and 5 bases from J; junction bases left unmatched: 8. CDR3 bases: TGTGCCACCTACCTAGCGGGTGTACACAATGAGCAGTTCTTC. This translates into CATYLAGVHNEQFF.

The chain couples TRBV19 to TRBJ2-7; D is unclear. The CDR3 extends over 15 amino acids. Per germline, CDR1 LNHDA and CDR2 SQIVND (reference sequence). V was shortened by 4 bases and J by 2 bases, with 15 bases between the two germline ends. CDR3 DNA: TGTGCCAGTAGTAAGGGCAGCGCACCGGCCTACGAGCAGTACTTC. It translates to CASSKGSAPAYEQYF.

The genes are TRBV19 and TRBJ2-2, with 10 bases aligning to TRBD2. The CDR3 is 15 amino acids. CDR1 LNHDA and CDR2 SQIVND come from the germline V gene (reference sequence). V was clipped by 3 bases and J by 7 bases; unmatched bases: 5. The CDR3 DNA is TGTGCCAGTAGTATGTCTAGCGGGAGTGGCGGGGAGCTGTTTTTT. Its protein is CASSMSSGSGGELFF.

The CDR3 DNA follows: TGTGCCAGCAGCTCTGACAGGAGGACCGATCAGCCCCAGCATTTT. Translating gives CASSSDRRTDQPQHF. The chain uses TRBV7-2 and TRBJ1-5, with D possibly TRBD1 on 6 matching bases. V was shortened by 4 bases and J by 5 bases, with 15 bases between the two germline ends. The CDR3 has 15 amino acids. The germline CDR1 and CDR2 sequences are SGHTA and FQGNSA.

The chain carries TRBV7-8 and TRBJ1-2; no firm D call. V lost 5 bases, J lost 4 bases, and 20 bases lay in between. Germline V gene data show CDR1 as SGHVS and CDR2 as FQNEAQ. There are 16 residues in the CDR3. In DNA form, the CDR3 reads TGTGCCAGCAGCCCACCCCCCGACCACACCATCTATGGCTACACCTTC. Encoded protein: CASSPPPDHTIYGYTF.

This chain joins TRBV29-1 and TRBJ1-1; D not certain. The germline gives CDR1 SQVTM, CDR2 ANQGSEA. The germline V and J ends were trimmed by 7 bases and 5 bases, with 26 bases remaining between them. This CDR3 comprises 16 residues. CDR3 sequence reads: CSAHAPPGRRSTEAFF. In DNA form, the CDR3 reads TGCAGCGCCCACGCGCCTCCCGGCCGGCGTTCAACTGAAGCTTTCTTT.

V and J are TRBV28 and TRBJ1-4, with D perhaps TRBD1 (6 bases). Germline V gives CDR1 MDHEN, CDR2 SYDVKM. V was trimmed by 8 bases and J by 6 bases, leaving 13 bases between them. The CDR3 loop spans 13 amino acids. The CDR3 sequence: CASGGGGDEKLFF. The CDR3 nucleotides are TGTGCCAGCGGCGGTGGGGGCGATGAAAAACTGTTTTTT.

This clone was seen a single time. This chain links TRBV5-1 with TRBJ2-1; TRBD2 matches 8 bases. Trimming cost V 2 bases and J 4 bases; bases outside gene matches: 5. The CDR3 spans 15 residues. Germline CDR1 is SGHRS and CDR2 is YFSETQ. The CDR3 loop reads CASSLLAEPYNEQFF. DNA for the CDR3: TGCGCCAGCAGCTTACTAGCGGAACCATACAATGAGCAGTTCTTC.

For the CDR3, the DNA is TGTGCCAGCAGCTTAGATCCCAACACAGATACGCAGTATTTT. Protein: CASSLDPNTDTQYF. The chain has TRBV11-2 and TRBJ2-3; D remains ambiguous. With 0 bases removed from V and 2 bases from J, the gap between germline ends came to 6 bases. CDR3 length: 14 amino acids. The germline gives CDR1 SGHAT, CDR2 FQNNGV. Drawing the rest from reference TRBV11-2 and TRBJ2-3, the complete variable domain is EAGVAQSPRYKIIEKRQSVAFWCNPISGHATLYWYQQILGQGPKLLIQFQNNGVVDDSQLPKDRFSAERLKGVDSTLKIQPAKLEDSAVYLCASSLDPNTDTQYFGPGTRLTVL.

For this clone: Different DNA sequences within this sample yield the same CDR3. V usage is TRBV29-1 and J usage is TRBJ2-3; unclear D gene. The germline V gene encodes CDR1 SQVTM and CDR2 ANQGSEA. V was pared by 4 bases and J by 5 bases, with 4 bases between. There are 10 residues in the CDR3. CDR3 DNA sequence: TGCAGCGTTGGTGGAGATACGCAGTATTTT. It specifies CSVGGDTQYF.

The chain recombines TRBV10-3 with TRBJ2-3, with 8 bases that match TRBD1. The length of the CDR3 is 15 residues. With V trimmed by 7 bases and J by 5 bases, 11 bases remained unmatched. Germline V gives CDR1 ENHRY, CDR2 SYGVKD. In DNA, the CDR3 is TGTGCCATCACAGGGGGCGGCAGGGTCGGAGATACGCAGTATTTT. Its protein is CAITGGGRVGDTQYF.

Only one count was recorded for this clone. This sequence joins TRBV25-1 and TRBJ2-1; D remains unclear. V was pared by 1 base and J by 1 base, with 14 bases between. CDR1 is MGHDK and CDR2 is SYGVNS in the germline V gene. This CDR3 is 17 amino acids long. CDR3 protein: CASSESLPATSYNEQFF. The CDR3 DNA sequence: TGTGCCAGCAGTGAATCTTTGCCGGCCACTTCCTACAATGAGCAGTTCTTC.

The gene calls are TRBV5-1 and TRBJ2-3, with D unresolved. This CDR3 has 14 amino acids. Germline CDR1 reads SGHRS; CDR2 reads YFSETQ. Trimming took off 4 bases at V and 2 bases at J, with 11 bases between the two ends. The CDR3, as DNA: TGCGCCAGCAGCGAACGGATGAACACAGATACGCAGTATTTT. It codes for CASSERMNTDTQYF.

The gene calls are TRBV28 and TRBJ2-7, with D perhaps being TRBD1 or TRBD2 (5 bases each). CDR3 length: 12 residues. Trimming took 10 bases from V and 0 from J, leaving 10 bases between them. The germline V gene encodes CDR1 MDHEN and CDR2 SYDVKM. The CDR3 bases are TGTGCCAAGGGACGGTCCTCCTACGAGCAGTACTTC. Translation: CAKGRSSYEQYF.

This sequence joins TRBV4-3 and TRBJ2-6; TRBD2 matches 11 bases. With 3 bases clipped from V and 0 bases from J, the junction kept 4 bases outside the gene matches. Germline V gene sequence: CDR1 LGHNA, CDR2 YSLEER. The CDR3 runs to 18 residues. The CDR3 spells CASSQGLAALSGANVLTF. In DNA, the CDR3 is TGCGCCAGCAGCCAGGGACTAGCGGCACTCTCTGGGGCCAACGTCCTGACTTTC.

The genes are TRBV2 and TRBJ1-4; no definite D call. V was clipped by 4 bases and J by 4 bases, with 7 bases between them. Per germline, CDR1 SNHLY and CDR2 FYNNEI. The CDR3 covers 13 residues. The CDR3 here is CASSGTDNEKLFF. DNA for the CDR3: TGTGCCAGCAGTGGGACTGATAATGAAAAACTGTTTTTT. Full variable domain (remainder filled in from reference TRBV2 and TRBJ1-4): EPEVTQTPSHQVTQMGQEVILRCVPISNHLYFYWYRQILGQKVEFLVSFYNNEISEKSEIFDDQFSVERPDGSNFTLKIRSTKLEDSAMYFCASSGTDNEKLFFGSGTQLSVL.

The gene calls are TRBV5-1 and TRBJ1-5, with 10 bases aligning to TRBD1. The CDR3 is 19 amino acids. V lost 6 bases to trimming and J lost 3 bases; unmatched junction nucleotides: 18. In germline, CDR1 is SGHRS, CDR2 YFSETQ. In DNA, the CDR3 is TGCGCCAGCAAGTTCCCTATACCGGGACAGGGGAGGAACAATCAGCCCCAGCATTTT. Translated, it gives CASKFPIPGQGRNNQPQHF. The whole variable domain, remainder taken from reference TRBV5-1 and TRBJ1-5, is KAGVTQTPRYLIKTRGQQVTLSCSPISGHRSVSWYQQTPGQGLQFLFEYFSETQRNKGNFPGRFSGRQFSNSRSEMNVSTLELGDSALYLCASKFPIPGQGRNNQPQHFGDGTRLSIL.

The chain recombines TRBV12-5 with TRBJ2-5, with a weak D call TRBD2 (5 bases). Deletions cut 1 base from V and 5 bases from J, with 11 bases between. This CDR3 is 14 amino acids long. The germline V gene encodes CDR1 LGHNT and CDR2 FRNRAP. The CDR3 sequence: CASGLGLRGETQYF. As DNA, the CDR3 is TGTGCTAGTGGTTTGGGACTTCGAGGGGAGACCCAGTACTTC.

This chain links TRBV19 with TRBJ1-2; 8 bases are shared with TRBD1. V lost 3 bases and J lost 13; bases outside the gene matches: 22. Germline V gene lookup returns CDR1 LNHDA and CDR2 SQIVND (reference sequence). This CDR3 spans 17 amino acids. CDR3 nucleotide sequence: TGTGCCAGTAGTATTCGGGGACAGGCGCGGTCGGGAATGGGGGCCACCTTC. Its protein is CASSIRGQARSGMGATF.

The CDR3, as DNA: TGTGCCATCGGGACAGCAGATACGCAGTATTTT. As protein: CAIGTADTQYF. The chain combines TRBV10-3 with TRBJ2-3; 7 bases align to TRBD1. The CDR3 has 11 amino acids. V was pared by 8 bases and J by 4 bases, with 0 bases of the junction left unmatched. Looked up from germline, CDR1 is ENHRY and CDR2 is SYGVKD.

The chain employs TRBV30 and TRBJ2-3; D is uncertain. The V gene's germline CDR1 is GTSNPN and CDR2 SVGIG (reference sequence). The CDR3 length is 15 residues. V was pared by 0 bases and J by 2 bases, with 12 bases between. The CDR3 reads CAWSVGHLPTDTQYF. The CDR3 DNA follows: TGTGCCTGGAGTGTTGGCCATTTACCCACAGATACGCAGTATTTT.